One T cell receptor (beta chain) is described in this entry. The source of the sample is a study of blood T cell repertoires in COVID-19. Study summary: The samples span acute and convalescent COVID-19 from the United States, Italy and Spain. PBMCs, B-cell-depleted T cells, or T cells provided the cDNA or gDNA that made up the material.

Researchers sorted participants into cohorts using their self-reported clinical history. Between the trimmed V and J ends, which lost 5 bases and 6 bases, there was a span of 9 bases. This CDR3 is 12 amino acids long. Germline loops: CDR1 MNHEY, CDR2 SVGEGT. Original analysis: Counts of nucleated cells, estimated from reference gene primer amplification, were obtained. The protocol was immunoSEQ multiplex PCR, while the TCRdb copy is restricted to in-frame clones and leaves out a portion. That table furnishes V, J and clone size, whereas the DNA furnished D and trimming. Of hundreds of thousands of clones listed, approximately 92% are singletons.

The clonotype was recovered from a man aged 25-45 years who had recovered from COVID-19. What was sequenced was PBMCs or T cells enriched from blood (not recorded which). The chain carries TRBV6-2 or TRBV6-3 and TRBJ2-3; tentative D call: TRBD1 (6 bases). CDR3 residues: CASSLRGDTQYF. CDR3 bases: TGTGCCAGCAGTCTTAGGGGGGATACGCAGTATTTT.